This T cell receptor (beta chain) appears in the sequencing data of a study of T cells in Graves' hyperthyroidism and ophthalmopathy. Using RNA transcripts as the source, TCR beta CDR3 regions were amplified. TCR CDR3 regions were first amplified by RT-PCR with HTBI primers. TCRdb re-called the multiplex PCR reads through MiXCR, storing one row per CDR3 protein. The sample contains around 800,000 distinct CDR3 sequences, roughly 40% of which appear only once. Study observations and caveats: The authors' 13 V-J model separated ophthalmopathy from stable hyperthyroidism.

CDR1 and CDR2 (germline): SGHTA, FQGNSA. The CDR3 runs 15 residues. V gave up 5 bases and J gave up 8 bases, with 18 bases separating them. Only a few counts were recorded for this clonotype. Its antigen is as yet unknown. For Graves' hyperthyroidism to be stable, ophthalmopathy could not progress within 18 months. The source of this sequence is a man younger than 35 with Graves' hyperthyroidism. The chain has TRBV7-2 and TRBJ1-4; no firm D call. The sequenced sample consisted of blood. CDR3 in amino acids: CASSPLRELGEKLFF. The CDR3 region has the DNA TGTGCCAGCAGCCCCCTCAGAGAGCTTGGCGAAAAACTGTTTTTT.